This T cell receptor (beta chain) was recorded in a study of blood T cell repertoires in COVID-19. Study information: Sample material is recorded as cDNA or gDNA derived from T cells, B-cell-depleted T cells, or PBMCs.

This CDR3 spans 15 amino acids. Per germline, CDR1 SNHLY and CDR2 FYNNEI. V lost 6 bases to trimming and J lost 2 bases; unmatched junction nucleotides: 5. Original analysis: Reference gene primer amplification yielded estimated nucleated cell counts. Assay used: immunoSEQ multiplex PCR; TCRdb lists only in-frame clones, some missing. The D gene and trimming were derived from the DNA, and the V and J assignments and clone size from that table. The sample holds approximately 210,000 clones, roughly 80% seen once. The sequencing sample was made of peripheral blood. The rearrangement joins TRBV2 to TRBJ2-3, with 10 bases lining up with TRBD2. This clonotype originated in a human donor in a cohort sampled during active COVID-19. CDR3 protein: CASSPGTSATDTQYF. For the CDR3, the DNA is TGTGCCAGCAGCCCAGGGACTAGCGCCACAGATACGCAGTATTTT.